Shown below are 22 T cell receptor beta chains from a single sample sequenced in a study of blood T cell repertoires in COVID-19. The data were produced by immunoSEQ multiplex PCR, yet TCRdb's version contains in-frame clones alone and is incomplete. The data show roughly 250,000 clones, around 81% seen once. The sequenced sample was peripheral blood. These receptors all stem from a woman aged 60 to 75 with active or convalescent COVID-19.

This clone was counted only a few times. This sequence joins TRBV10-2 and TRBJ1-2; TRBD1 matches 8 bases. Looked up from germline, CDR1 is WSHSY and CDR2 is SAAADI. The CDR3 is 14 amino acids. V was clipped by 10 bases and J by 6 bases; unmatched bases: 13. This CDR3 is CATSVGQGIHGYTF. DNA for the CDR3: TGCGCCACCTCCGTAGGACAGGGCATACATGGCTACACCTTC.

This clone appeared many times. The chain recombines TRBV5-1 with TRBJ1-1; D is unresolved. The germline gives CDR1 SGHRS, CDR2 YFSETQ. This CDR3 is built from 14 residues. V gave up 4 bases and J gave up 0 bases, with 10 bases separating them. The CDR3 DNA is TGCGCCAGCAGCGTGGACGGTGTGAACACTGAAGCTTTCTTT. Encoded protein: CASSVDGVNTEAFF. The full variable domain, rest sourced from reference TRBV5-1 and TRBJ1-1, is KAGVTQTPRYLIKTRGQQVTLSCSPISGHRSVSWYQQTPGQGLQFLFEYFSETQRNKGNFPGRFSGRQFSNSRSEMNVSTLELGDSALYLCASSVDGVNTEAFFGQGTRLTVV.

The chain uses TRBV7-2 and TRBJ2-7; perhaps TRBD2 as D (6 bases). Deletions cut 1 base from V and 0 bases from J, with 13 bases between. The CDR3 is 16 amino acids. Per the germline V gene, CDR1 is SGHTA and CDR2 is FQGNSA. CDR3 coding DNA: TGTGCCAGCAGCTTAGGGGCTGGGGGGAGCTCCTACGAGCAGTACTTC. Residues: CASSLGAGGSSYEQYF.

This sequence joins TRBV4-1 and TRBJ2-5, with 12 bases that match TRBD2. The length of the CDR3 is 17 residues. Trimming removed 5 bases from V and 4 bases from J; junction bases left unmatched: 11. The germline gives CDR1 MGHRA, CDR2 YSYEKL. The CDR3 region has the DNA TGCGCCAGCAGCTTTCGTCCCCGACTAGCGGGGGCAGAGACCCAGTACTTC. Its protein product is CASSFRPRLAGAETQYF.

The rearrangement joins TRBV2 to TRBJ1-5, with TRBD1 matching over 7 bases. The V and J ends lost 2 bases and 8 bases, in that order; junction bases with no gene match: 9. The germline gives CDR1 SNHLY, CDR2 FYNNEI. The length of the CDR3 is 15 residues. This chain's CDR3 is CASSERRGHREPQHF. DNA of the CDR3: TGTGCCAGCAGTGAAAGGAGGGGGCATCGAGAGCCCCAGCATTTT.

The V call is TRBV7-2, the J call TRBJ2-1, with D perhaps TRBD1 (5 bases). Germline V gene data show CDR1 as SGHTA and CDR2 as FQGNSA. There are 12 residues in the CDR3. Trimming took 5 bases from V and 9 from J, leaving 11 bases between them. DNA for the CDR3: TGTGCCAGCAGCCAACAGGCTAGTGAGCAGTTCTTC. Protein product: CASSQQASEQFF.

This clone was found once. The chain employs TRBV14 and TRBJ1-1; D not resolved. Germline CDR1 reads SGHDN; CDR2 reads FVKESK. CDR3 length: 16 amino acids. Trimming took off 0 bases at V and 4 bases at J, with 15 bases between the two ends. The CDR3 DNA sequence: TGTGCCAGCAGCCAAGAATTTACCCTGGCTGGCACTGAAGCTTTCTTT. It yields the protein CASSQEFTLAGTEAFF.

This chain uses TRBV20-1 with TRBJ2-1; TRBD2 matches 11 bases. This CDR3 has 16 amino acids. Germline CDR1 reads DFQATT; CDR2 reads SNEGSKA (reference sequence). V dropped 6 bases and J dropped 0; count of bases not matched to a gene: 7. CDR3 sequence reads: CSASSGGAPSYNEQFF. CDR3 DNA: TGCAGTGCCAGTAGCGGGGGGGCCCCCTCCTACAATGAGCAGTTCTTC.

In DNA, the CDR3 is TGTGCCAGCAGCGTAGGGCGGGCGGGTCGATACAATGAGCAGTTCTTC. Amino acid sequence: CASSVGRAGRYNEQFF. The gene calls are TRBV9 and TRBJ2-1; D is possibly TRBD2 (5 bases). This CDR3 comprises 16 residues. V was clipped by 0 bases and J by 4 bases, with 14 bases between them. The germline V gene has CDR1 SGDLS and CDR2 YYNGEE.

Many counts were recorded for this clone. The rearrangement links TRBV6-6 to TRBJ1-5; D unclear. This CDR3 region has 13 residues. Trimming took off 6 bases at V and 1 base at J, with 7 bases between the two ends. In germline, CDR1 is MNHNY, CDR2 SVGAGI (reference sequence). Here the CDR3 reads CASSTGSNQPQHF. The CDR3 DNA sequence: TGTGCCAGCAGCACGGGGAGCAATCAGCCCCAGCATTTT.

The chain recombines TRBV6-2 or TRBV6-3 with TRBJ1-2; 8 nucleotides match TRBD1. Germline V lookup: CDR1 MNHEY, CDR2 SVGEGT. CDR3 length: 16 residues. V lost 5 bases to trimming and J lost 0 bases; unmatched junction nucleotides: 8. The CDR3 loop reads CASSRDRSLANYGYTF. The DNA for the CDR3 is TGTGCCAGCAGTCGGGACAGGAGTCTAGCTAACTATGGCTACACCTTC.

The rearrangement links TRBV11-2 to TRBJ2-7; D is perhaps TRBD2 (5 bases). Germline V gene data show CDR1 as SGHAT and CDR2 as FQNNGV. The CDR3 is 13 residues long. V was pared by 0 bases and J by 7 bases, with 10 bases between. CDR3 residues: CASSLERAVEQYF. The CDR3 DNA reads as TGTGCCAGCAGCTTAGAGCGAGCGGTAGAGCAGTACTTC.

This chain uses TRBV9 with TRBJ2-1; TRBD1 is a possible D gene (5 bases). This CDR3 is 15 amino acids long. Germline V CDR1 and CDR2: SGDLS, YYNGEE. The V end was cut by 0 bases, the J end by 4 bases, with 11 bases between. CDR3 loop: CASSVGDSVYNEQFF. CDR3 DNA: TGTGCCAGCAGCGTAGGAGACAGCGTGTACAATGAGCAGTTCTTC.

V usage is TRBV27 and J usage is TRBJ1-1, with 11 bases lining up with TRBD1. Germline V gene lookup returns CDR1 MNHEY and CDR2 SMNVEV (reference sequence). V shed 5 bases, J shed 0 bases, and the junction held 11 bases outside the gene matches. This CDR3 contains 18 residues. Here the CDR3 DNA reads TGTGCCAGCAGTACTGCCCCTAGGACAGGGGGCTTGAACACTGAAGCTTTCTTT. This encodes CASSTAPRTGGLNTEAFF.

This chain links TRBV15 with TRBJ1-5; D may be TRBD1 (6 bases). V lost 0 bases and J 7 bases, leaving 13 bases between the germline ends. The CDR3 totals 15 residues. Germline V gene lookup returns CDR1 LNHNV and CDR2 YYDKDF (reference sequence). CDR3 in DNA: TGTGCCACCAGCAGAGAGTTAGGGGGGGGCCAGCCCCAGCATTTT. The encoded protein is CATSRELGGGQPQHF.

This clone was found a few times. Here the CDR3 DNA reads TGTGCCAGCAGCCTCCTTTTTGCGACTAGAGACACCGGGGAGCTGTTTTTT. Its translation is CASSLLFATRDTGELFF. V is TRBV3-1 (or the pseudogene TRBV3-2) and J is TRBJ2-2; maybe TRBD2 (6 bases). CDR1 LGHDT and CDR2 YNNKEL come from the germline V gene (reference sequence). The V and J ends lost 4 bases and 3 bases respectively, with 18 bases between them. This CDR3 has 17 residues.

The chain recombines TRBV7-9 with TRBJ2-3; perhaps TRBD1 as D (5 bases). The CDR3 totals 12 residues. Deletions cut 3 bases from V and 9 bases from J, with 10 bases between. Per the germline V gene, CDR1 is SEHNR and CDR2 is FQNEAQ (reference sequence). The CDR3 coding sequence is TGTGCCAGCAGCTTTCAGGGTCAAACGCAGTATTTT. This sequence encodes CASSFQGQTQYF.

The chain combines TRBV14 with TRBJ1-1; 8 nucleotides align to TRBD1. This CDR3 spans 15 amino acids. With V trimmed by 4 bases and J by 3 bases, 7 bases remained unmatched. From germline, CDR1 is SGHDN and CDR2 FVKESK. This CDR3 reads CASSPDRGPHTEAFF. The CDR3 region has the DNA TGTGCCAGCAGCCCCGACAGGGGTCCGCACACTGAAGCTTTCTTT.

This clone was observed a handful of times. V is TRBV5-6 and J is TRBJ2-1, with TRBD1 matching over 7 bases. Germline V gene sequence: CDR1 SGHDT, CDR2 YYEEEE. The CDR3 has 14 residues. Trimming removed 3 bases from V and 5 bases from J; junction bases left unmatched: 5. The CDR3 region is CASSSTGSHNEQFF. The CDR3 nucleotides are TGTGCCAGCAGCTCGACAGGGAGCCACAATGAGCAGTTCTTC. The entire variable domain, with the rest obtained from reference TRBV5-6 and TRBJ2-1, is as follows: DAGVTQSPTHLIKTRGQQVTLRCSPKSGHDTVSWYQQALGQGPQFIFQYYEEEERQRGNFPDRFSGHQFPNYSSELNVNALLLGDSALYLCASSSTGSHNEQFFGPGTRLTVL.

This clone was recorded at least ten times. The same CDR3 arises from other DNA sequences in this sample as well. This CDR3 is CASRAGTNTGELFF. The CDR3 coding sequence is TGTGCCAGCAGAGCGGGGACGAACACCGGGGAGCTGTTTTTT. The chain uses TRBV2 and TRBJ2-2; TRBD2 matches 7 bases. CDR1 and CDR2 (germline): SNHLY, FYNNEI. The CDR3 covers 14 residues. The junction had 1 base not matched to a gene; V was cut back by 6 bases and J by 0 bases.

The rearrangement links TRBV30 to TRBJ1-1; a weak D match, TRBD1 (5 bases). The germline V and J ends were trimmed by 0 bases and 4 bases, with 12 bases remaining between them. The CDR3 contains 14 residues. Germline CDR1 and CDR2: GTSNPN and SVGIG (reference sequence). CDR3 in DNA: TGTGCCTGGAGTGTTGTAGGGGTCGGCACTGAAGCTTTCTTT. It specifies CAWSVVGVGTEAFF.

V and J are TRBV19 and TRBJ1-1, with TRBD1 identical over 8 bases. The germline CDR1 and CDR2 sequences are LNHDA and SQIVND (reference sequence). V gave up 7 bases and J gave up 0 bases; unmatched junction bases: 10. The CDR3 extends over 16 amino acids. The CDR3 here is CASIPGGDLLNTEAFF. CDR3 DNA sequence: TGTGCCAGTATACCAGGGGGCGACTTGCTGAACACTGAAGCTTTCTTT.